The entry below gives a single TCR beta chain sequence along with its context. What it recognizes is unknown. Produced via immunoSEQ multiplex PCR; TCRdb's table is partial and in-frame only. The sample lists roughly 62,000 clones, around 90% seen once, with 0.62% in the top ten. The J segment lost 7 bases and the V segment lost 3 bases, leaving 12 bases of the junction unmatched. From germline, CDR1 is MNHEY and CDR2 SMNVEV (reference sequence). This CDR3 region has 16 residues. These data are taken from a study of OX40 agonist ivuxolimab in advanced cancers. Study in general: Patients received the agonistic anti-OX40 (CD134) antibody ivuxolimab. A diagnosis of hepatocellular carcinoma, melanoma, renal cell or head and neck cancer was present in dose-escalation patients.

Study observations and caveats: What antigens the expanded peripheral T cells recognized was never established.

Autoimmune disease history or systemic immunosuppression led to patients being barred. The origin of this receptor is an adult with an advanced solid tumor such as melanoma, head and neck, liver or kidney cancer. The sequencing here drew on CD4+ or CD8+ T cells sorted from blood, taken in a trial of the OX40 agonist ivuxolimab. The rearrangement uses TRBV27 and TRBJ1-2; 9 bases line up with TRBD1. The CDR3 spells CASSFLLGQGIGGYTF. The CDR3 DNA is TGTGCCAGCAGTTTTTTGCTCGGACAGGGGATAGGTGGCTACACCTTC.